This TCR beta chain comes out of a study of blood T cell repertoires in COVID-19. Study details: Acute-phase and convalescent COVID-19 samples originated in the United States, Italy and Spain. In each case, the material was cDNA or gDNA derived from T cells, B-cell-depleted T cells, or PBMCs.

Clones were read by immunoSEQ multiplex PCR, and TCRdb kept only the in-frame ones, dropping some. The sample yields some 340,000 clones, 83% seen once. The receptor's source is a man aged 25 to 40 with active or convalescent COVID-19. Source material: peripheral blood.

The CDR3 protein is CASSYSGRNTEAFF. CDR3 nucleotide sequence: TGTGCCAGCAGTTACTCTGGGCGGAACACTGAAGCTTTCTTT. This chain uses TRBV6-6 with TRBJ1-1; unclear D gene. Germline assignment: CDR1 MNHNY and CDR2 SVGAGI (reference sequence). V dropped 0 bases and J dropped 1 base, with 6 bases sitting between them. The CDR3 is 14 amino acids.